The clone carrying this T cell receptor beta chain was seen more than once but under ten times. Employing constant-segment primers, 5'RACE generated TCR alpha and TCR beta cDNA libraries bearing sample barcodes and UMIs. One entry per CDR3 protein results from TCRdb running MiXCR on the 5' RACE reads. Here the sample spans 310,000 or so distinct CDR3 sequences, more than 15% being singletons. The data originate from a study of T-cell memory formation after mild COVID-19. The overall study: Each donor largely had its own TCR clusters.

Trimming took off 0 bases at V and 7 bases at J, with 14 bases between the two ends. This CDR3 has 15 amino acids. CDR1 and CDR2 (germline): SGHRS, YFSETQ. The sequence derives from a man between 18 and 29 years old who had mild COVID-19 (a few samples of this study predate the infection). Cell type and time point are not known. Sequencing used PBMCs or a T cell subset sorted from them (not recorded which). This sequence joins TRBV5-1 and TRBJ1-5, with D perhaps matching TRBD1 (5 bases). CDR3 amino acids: CASSLGSGLGQPQHF. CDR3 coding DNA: TGCGCCAGCAGCTTGGGGTCGGGACTCGGGCAGCCCCAGCATTTT.